Presented here are 17 T cell receptor beta chains from one specimen sequenced in a study of cytomegalovirus exposure and HLA in healthy donors. Amplification used 60 Vbeta primers and 13 Jbeta primers. The protocol was immunoSEQ multiplex PCR, while the TCRdb copy is restricted to in-frame clones and leaves out a portion. The table has some 130,000 clones, approximately 80% seen once; the top ten hold approximately 4%. Input material: PBMCs. The receptors derive from a middle-aged woman in good health and CMV-seronegative.

The J gene is TRBJ1-5, the V gene TRBV19, with 8 bases that match TRBD1. This CDR3 has 16 amino acids. J was trimmed by 2 bases and V by 6 bases; bases with no gene match: 9. Germline V gives CDR1 LNHDA, CDR2 SQIVND (reference sequence). The CDR3 reads CASSHPRGRGNQPQHF. The CDR3 nucleotides read TGTGCCAGTAGCCACCCCAGGGGGCGGGGCAATCAGCCCCAGCATTTT.

With respect to this clone: Other DNA sequences in this sample translate to the same CDR3. V usage is TRBV5-1 and J usage is TRBJ1-1; D might be TRBD1 (6 bases). The germline V gene encodes CDR1 SGHRS and CDR2 YFSETQ. This CDR3 contains 14 residues. V was shortened by 4 bases and J by 0 bases, with 10 bases between the two germline ends. This CDR3 is CASSGGQMNTEAFF. CDR3 nucleotide sequence: TGCGCCAGCAGCGGGGGACAAATGAACACTGAAGCTTTCTTT.

A single count supports this clone. The chain joins TRBV15 to TRBJ1-1; D perhaps matches TRBD1 (5 bases). Trimming stripped 3 bases from V and 2 bases from J, with 16 bases between. The CDR3 length is 16 residues. Germline CDR1 reads LNHNV; CDR2 reads YYDKDF (reference sequence). The CDR3 nucleotides read TGTGCCACCAGCAGGGGGGGTAGGGGCCCCAACACTGAAGCTTTCTTT. Residues: CATSRGGRGPNTEAFF.

This clone occurred once. The chain uses TRBV11-2 and TRBJ2-3; perhaps TRBD2 as D (7 bases). This CDR3 is built from 18 residues. Trimming cost V 3 bases and J 2 bases, with 21 bases left between them. Germline V lookup: CDR1 SGHAT, CDR2 FQNNGV. CDR3 sequence: CASSFDRLGGGPTDTQYF. As DNA, the CDR3 is TGTGCCAGCAGCTTCGACCGACTGGGAGGGGGACCCACAGATACGCAGTATTTT.

V usage is TRBV12-5 and J usage is TRBJ1-1, with TRBD1 matching 10 bases. Germline V lookup: CDR1 LGHNT, CDR2 FRNRAP. With V trimmed by 3 bases and J by 7 bases, 8 bases remained unmatched. This CDR3 contains 15 residues. CDR3 sequence (DNA): TGTGCTAGTGGTTTTATAGACAGGGGGCAACGTGAAGCTTTCTTT. Its protein is CASGFIDRGQREAFF.

The table lists this clone with a count of one. This chain links TRBV4-2 with TRBJ2-1; TRBD1 aligns across 9 bases. There are 18 residues in the CDR3. Trimming cost V 0 bases and J 6 bases; bases outside gene matches: 12. Germline assignment: CDR1 LGHNA and CDR2 YNFKEQ. The CDR3, as DNA: TGTGCCAGCAGCCAAGATCGCGGGGACAGGGTACTAGGCAATGAGCAGTTCTTC. Amino acids: CASSQDRGDRVLGNEQFF.

The chain links TRBV28 to TRBJ2-7; 8 nucleotides match TRBD1. The V segment lost 2 bases and the J segment 2 bases; nucleotides outside the gene matches: 8. This CDR3 is 16 amino acids long. Germline-derived CDR1 and CDR2 are MDHEN and SYDVKM. DNA of the CDR3: TGTGCCAGCAGTTTAATATGGGGACAGGAAACCTACGAGCAGTACTTC. Protein: CASSLIWGQETYEQYF.

With regard to this clone: One end of the junction varies from germline; a read error may be responsible. The gene calls are TRBV7-7 and TRBJ2-5; 12 bases are a match to TRBD2. Germline CDR1 and CDR2: SSHAT and FNYEAQ (reference sequence). The CDR3 is made up of 16 amino acids. This CDR3 is CASSLAPSGGAETQYF. CDR3 nucleotide sequence: TGTGCTAGCAGCTTAGCGCCTAGCGGGGGGGCAGAGACCCAGTACTTC.

The rearrangement links TRBV19 to TRBJ1-2; no firm D call. Trimming took off 4 bases at V and 7 bases at J, with 13 bases between the two ends. Germline values: CDR1 LNHDA, CDR2 SQIVND (reference sequence). This CDR3 is 13 amino acids long. CDR3 residues: CASSTRPQSGYTF. DNA for the CDR3: TGTGCCAGTAGTACCAGGCCGCAGAGTGGCTACACCTTC.

V usage is TRBV4-1 and J usage is TRBJ1-5; the D is unclear. The V end lost 2 bases, the J end lost 4 bases, and 15 bases lay between the germline ends. In germline, CDR1 is MGHRA, CDR2 YSYEKL. The CDR3 is made up of 16 amino acids. The CDR3 nucleotides read TGCGCCAGCAGCCAACTCCTAGCGCGGGGAAATCAGCCCCAGCATTTT. Encoded protein: CASSQLLARGNQPQHF.

This clone was counted a few times. The chain combines TRBV7-2 with TRBJ2-3, with TRBD2 identical over 7 bases. Germline CDR1 and CDR2: SGHTA and FQGNSA. The CDR3 covers 14 residues. Trimming removed 5 bases from V and 4 bases from J; junction bases left unmatched: 6. The CDR3 loop is CASSPGLRADTQYF. CDR3 DNA sequence: TGTGCCAGCAGCCCGGGACTAAGAGCAGATACGCAGTATTTT.

This sequence joins TRBV28 and TRBJ2-2, with 8 bases that match TRBD2. The length of the CDR3 is 12 residues. Germline-derived CDR1 and CDR2 are MDHEN and SYDVKM. Germline trimming cut 11 bases from V and 7 bases from J; bases unmatched to any gene: 6. DNA for the CDR3: TGTGCCCTCGGGGGGGTCCGCGGGGAGCTGTTTTTT. It is translated as CALGGVRGELFF.

V is TRBV9 and J is TRBJ2-7; D is possibly TRBD1 (6 bases). Germline loops: CDR1 SGDLS, CDR2 YYNGEE. The CDR3 runs to 15 residues. V shed 4 bases and J shed 1 base, with 15 bases lying between them. The CDR3 DNA reads TGTGCCAGCAGCAGAACCGGGACATCTTCCTACGAGCAGTACTTC. Amino acid sequence: CASSRTGTSSYEQYF.

The rearrangement links TRBV2 to TRBJ2-7; 10 nucleotides agree with TRBD2. Germline V gene sequence: CDR1 SNHLY, CDR2 FYNNEI. Unmatched junction bases numbered 9, after V lost 6 bases and J lost 7 bases. The CDR3 is 14 residues long. Here the CDR3 DNA reads TGTGCCAGCAGCCTTAGCGGGGGGCTCAGAGAGCAGTACTTC. It is translated as CASSLSGGLREQYF. Based on the CDR3 plus reference TRBV2 and TRBJ2-7, the full variable domain is EPEVTQTPSHQVTQMGQEVILRCVPISNHLYFYWYRQILGQKVEFLVSFYNNEISEKSEIFDDQFSVERPDGSNFTLKIRSTKLEDSAMYFCASSLSGGLREQYFGPGTRLTVT.

The rearrangement links TRBV5-1 to TRBJ2-1; D is perhaps TRBD1 (6 bases). The length of the CDR3 is 14 residues. Trimming removed 2 bases from V and 0 bases from J, with 6 bases in between. CDR1 SGHRS and CDR2 YFSETQ come from the germline V gene. CDR3 bases: TGCGCCAGCAGCTTACAGGGCTCCTACAATGAGCAGTTCTTC. Its protein is CASSLQGSYNEQFF.

The V and J genes are TRBV7-2 and TRBJ1-5; weak D call: TRBD1 (5 bases). The V end lost 5 bases, the J end lost 4 bases, and 18 bases lay between the germline ends. The CDR3 spans 16 residues. CDR1 and CDR2 from the germline V gene are SGHTA and FQGNSA. The CDR3 DNA reads TGTGCCAGCAGCCCCAATGTGGGACTGGAGAATCAGCCCCAGCATTTT. This sequence encodes CASSPNVGLENQPQHF.

The CDR3 region has the DNA TGTGCCAGCAGCCACAAATCCTGGGGGGGGGCGCCGGGTCAGCCCCAGCATTTT. Its translation is CASSHKSWGGAPGQPQHF. The V and J genes are TRBV16 and TRBJ1-5; a possible D gene is TRBD1 (6 bases). CDR3 length: 18 amino acids. Germline V gene data show CDR1 as KGHSY and CDR2 as FQNENV. V lost 3 bases, J lost 6 bases, and 24 bases lay in between.